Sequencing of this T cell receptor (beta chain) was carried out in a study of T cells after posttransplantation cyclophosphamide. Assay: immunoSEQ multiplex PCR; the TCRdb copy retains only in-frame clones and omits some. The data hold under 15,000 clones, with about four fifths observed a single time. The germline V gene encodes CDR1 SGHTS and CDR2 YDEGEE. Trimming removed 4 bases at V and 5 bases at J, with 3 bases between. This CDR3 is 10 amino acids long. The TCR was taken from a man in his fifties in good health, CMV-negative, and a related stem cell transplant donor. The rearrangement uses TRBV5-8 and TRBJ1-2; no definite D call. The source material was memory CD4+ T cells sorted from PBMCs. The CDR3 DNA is TGTGCCAGCAGCCAGTATGGCTACACCTTC. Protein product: CASSQYGYTF.